A single sample gave rise to the 2 T cell receptor beta chains below, sequenced in a study of T cells in Graves' hyperthyroidism and ophthalmopathy. TCR beta CDR3 regions were amplified from RNA transcripts. HTBI primers drove first-round RT-PCR of the TCR CDR3. TCRdb reprocessed the multiplex PCR reads with MiXCR, giving one entry per CDR3 protein. Of about 640,000 distinct CDR3 sequences in the sample, about 20% were seen once. The sequenced sample was blood. These receptors came from a young man with Graves' ophthalmopathy.

The J gene is TRBJ1-6, the V gene TRBV30; no definite D call. Germline lookup yields CDR1 GTSNPN and CDR2 SVGIG (reference sequence). Trimming cost V 1 base and J 6 bases, with 13 bases left between them. The length of the CDR3 is 15 residues. The CDR3 bases are TGTGCCTGGAGTGAGGCAGGAGGGCCTAATTCACCCCTCCACTTT. As protein: CAWSEAGGPNSPLHF.

The chain employs TRBV11-2 and TRBJ2-7, with D perhaps being TRBD1 or TRBD2 (6 bases each). The CDR3 is 16 amino acids. Germline V gives CDR1 SGHAT, CDR2 FQNNGV. Trimming removed 5 bases at V and 5 bases at J, with 22 bases between. This CDR3 reads CASSKSGSQGGHEQYF. CDR3 nucleotides: TGTGCCAGCAGCAAATCCGGATCACAGGGAGGCCACGAGCAGTACTTC.